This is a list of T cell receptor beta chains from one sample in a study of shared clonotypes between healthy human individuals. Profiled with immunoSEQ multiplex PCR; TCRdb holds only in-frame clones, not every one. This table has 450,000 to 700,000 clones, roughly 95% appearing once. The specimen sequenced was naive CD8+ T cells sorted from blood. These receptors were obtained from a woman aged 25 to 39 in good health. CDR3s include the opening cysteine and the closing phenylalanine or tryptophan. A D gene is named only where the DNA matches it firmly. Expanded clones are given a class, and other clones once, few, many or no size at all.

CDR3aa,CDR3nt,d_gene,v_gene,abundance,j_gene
CALPGALFWNTEAFF,TGTGCCCTACCGGGGGCTTTGTTCTGGAACACTGAAGCTTTCTTT,-,TRBV28,-,TRBJ1-1
CASSEPLAGGTWEQFF,TGTGCCAGCAGTGAACCGCTAGCGGGAGGGACCTGGGAGCAGTTCTTC,TRBD2,TRBV6-1,-,TRBJ2-1
CASRSGDLTQYF,TGTGCCAGCAGGTCAGGGGACTTAACGCAGTATTTT,-,TRBV7-9,-,TRBJ2-3
CASSEGTLHEQYF,TGTGCCAGCAGCGAAGGGACCCTCCACGAGCAGTACTTC,-,TRBV25-1,-,TRBJ2-7
CASRPGASSYNEQFF,TGTGCCAGCAGACCGGGAGCGAGCTCCTACAATGAGCAGTTCTTC,-,TRBV27,-,TRBJ2-1
CASSSGTETMMQFF,TGTGCCAGCAGTTCCGGGACAGAGACAATGATGCAGTTCTTC,TRBD1,TRBV13,-,TRBJ2-1
CSVRTGNGYTF,TGCAGCGTCCGGACAGGGAACGGCTACACCTTC,TRBD1,TRBV29-1,once,TRBJ1-2
CSVVLDYEQYF,TGCAGCGTTGTCCTAGACTACGAGCAGTACTTC,-,TRBV29-1,-,TRBJ2-7
CASSYGGENTEAFF,TGTGCCAGCAGTTACGGAGGGGAGAACACTGAAGCTTTCTTT,-,TRBV28,-,TRBJ1-1
CASSWERGSYEQYF,TGTGCCAGCAGTTGGGAGCGGGGCTCCTACGAGCAGTACTTC,TRBD2,TRBV27,-,TRBJ2-7
CASSLLAGVLTDTQYF,TGTGCCAGCAGCTTACTAGCGGGAGTGTTGACAGATACGCAGTATTTT,TRBD2,TRBV7-8,-,TRBJ2-3
CASSPGGVTEAFF,TGTGCCAGCAGTCCGGGAGGGGTGACTGAAGCTTTCTTT,-,TRBV28,-,TRBJ1-1
CASSLRAERLNTEAFF,TGTGCCAGCAGCTTGCGAGCGGAGCGACTGAACACTGAAGCTTTCTTT,-,TRBV5-4,few,TRBJ1-1